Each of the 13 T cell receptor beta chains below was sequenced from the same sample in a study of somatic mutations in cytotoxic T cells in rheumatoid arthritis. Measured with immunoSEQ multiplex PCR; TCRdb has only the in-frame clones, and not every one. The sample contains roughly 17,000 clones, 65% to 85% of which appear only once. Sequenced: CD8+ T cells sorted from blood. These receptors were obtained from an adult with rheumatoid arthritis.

The CDR3: CASSLNRPTGGATGELFF. CDR3 sequence (DNA): TGTGCCAGCAGCCTAAATCGACCAACAGGGGGCGCGACCGGGGAGCTGTTTTTT. This chain links TRBV7-9 with TRBJ2-2, with 9 nucleotides matching TRBD1. V lost 5 bases to trimming and J lost 5 bases; unmatched junction nucleotides: 15. The germline V gene encodes CDR1 SEHNR and CDR2 FQNEAQ (reference sequence). The CDR3 has 18 residues. The full variable domain, its missing parts supplied by reference TRBV7-9 and TRBJ2-2, is DTGVSQNPRHKITKRGQNVTFRCDPISEHNRLYWYRQTLGQGPEFLTYFQNEAQLEKSRLLSDRFSAERPKGSFSTLEIQRTEQGDSAMYLCASSLNRPTGGATGELFFGEGSRLTVL.

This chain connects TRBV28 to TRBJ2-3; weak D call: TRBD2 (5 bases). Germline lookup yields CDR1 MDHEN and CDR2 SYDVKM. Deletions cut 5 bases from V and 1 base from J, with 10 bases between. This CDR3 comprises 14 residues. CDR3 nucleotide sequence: TGTGCCAGCAGTCCTACTAGGGGCACAGATACGCAGTATTTT. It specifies CASSPTRGTDTQYF.

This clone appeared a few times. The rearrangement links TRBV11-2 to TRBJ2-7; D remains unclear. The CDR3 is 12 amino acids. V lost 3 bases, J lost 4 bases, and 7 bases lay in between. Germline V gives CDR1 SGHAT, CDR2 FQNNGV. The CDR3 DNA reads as TGTGCCAGCAGCTTGGAAGGGTACGAGCAGTACTTC. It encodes CASSLEGYEQYF. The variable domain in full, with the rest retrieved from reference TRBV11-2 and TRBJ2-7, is EAGVAQSPRYKIIEKRQSVAFWCNPISGHATLYWYQQILGQGPKLLIQFQNNGVVDDSQLPKDRFSAERLKGVDSTLKIQPAKLEDSAVYLCASSLEGYEQYFGPGTRLTVT.

In DNA form, the CDR3 reads TGTGCCATCAGTGAGGAGGGGTCTTCACTCAGTACCAAAAACATTCAGTACTTC. It codes for CAISEEGSSLSTKNIQYF. The chain combines TRBV10-3 with TRBJ2-4; D possibly uses TRBD1 or TRBD2 (5 bases each). Germline V gives CDR1 ENHRY, CDR2 SYGVKD. Trimming shortened V by 2 bases and J by 2 bases, and 19 bases separated the two germline ends. This CDR3 spans 18 amino acids.

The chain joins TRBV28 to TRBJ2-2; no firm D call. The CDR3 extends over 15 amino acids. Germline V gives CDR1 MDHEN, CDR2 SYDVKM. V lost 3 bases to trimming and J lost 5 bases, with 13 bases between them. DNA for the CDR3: TGTGCCAGCAGTTTGCGCATAGTAGGAACCGGGGAGCTGTTTTTT. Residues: CASSLRIVGTGELFF.

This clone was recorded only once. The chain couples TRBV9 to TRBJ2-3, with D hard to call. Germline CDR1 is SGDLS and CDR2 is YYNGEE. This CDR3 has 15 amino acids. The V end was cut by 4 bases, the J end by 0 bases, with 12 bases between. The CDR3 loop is CASSNGQTSTDTQYF. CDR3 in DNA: TGTGCCAGCAGCAACGGTCAAACTAGCACAGATACGCAGTATTTT.

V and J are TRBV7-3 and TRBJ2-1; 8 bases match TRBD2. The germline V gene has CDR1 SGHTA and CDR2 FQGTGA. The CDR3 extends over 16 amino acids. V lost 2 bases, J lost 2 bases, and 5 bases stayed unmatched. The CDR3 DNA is TGTGCCAGCAGCTTAGATGGGACTAGGGCCTACAATGAGCAGTTCTTC. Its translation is CASSLDGTRAYNEQFF.

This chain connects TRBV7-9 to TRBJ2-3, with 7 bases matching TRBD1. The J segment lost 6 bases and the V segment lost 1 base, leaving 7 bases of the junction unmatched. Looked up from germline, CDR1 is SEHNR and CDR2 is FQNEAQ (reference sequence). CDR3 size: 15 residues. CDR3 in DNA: TGTGCCAGCAGCTTAGAGAACAGGGGTTCCGATACGCAGTATTTT. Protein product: CASSLENRGSDTQYF.

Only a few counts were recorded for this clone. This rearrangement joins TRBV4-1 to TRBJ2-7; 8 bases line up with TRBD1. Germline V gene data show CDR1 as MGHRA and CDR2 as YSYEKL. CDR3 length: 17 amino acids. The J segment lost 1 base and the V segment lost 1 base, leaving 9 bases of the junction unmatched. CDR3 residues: CASSQAPSGTGSYEQYF. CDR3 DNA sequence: TGCGCCAGCAGCCAAGCGCCTTCGGGGACAGGATCCTACGAGCAGTACTTC.

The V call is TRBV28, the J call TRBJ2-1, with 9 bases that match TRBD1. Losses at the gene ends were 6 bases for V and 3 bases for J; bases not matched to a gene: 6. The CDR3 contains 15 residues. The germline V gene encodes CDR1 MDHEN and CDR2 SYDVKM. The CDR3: CASSPTGGLYNEQFF. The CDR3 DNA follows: TGTGCCAGCAGCCCAACAGGGGGCCTCTACAATGAGCAGTTCTTC.

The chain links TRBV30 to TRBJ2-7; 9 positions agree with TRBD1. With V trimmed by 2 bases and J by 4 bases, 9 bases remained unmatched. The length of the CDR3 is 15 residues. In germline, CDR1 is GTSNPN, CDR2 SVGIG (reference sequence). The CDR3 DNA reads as TGTGCCTGGAGTCACGGGACAGGGAATAATTACGAGCAGTACTTC. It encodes CAWSHGTGNNYEQYF.

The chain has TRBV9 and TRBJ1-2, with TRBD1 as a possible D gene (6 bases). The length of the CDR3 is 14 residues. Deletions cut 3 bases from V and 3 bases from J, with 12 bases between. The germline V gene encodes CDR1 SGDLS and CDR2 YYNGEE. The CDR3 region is CASSAGAVDYGYTF. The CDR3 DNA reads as TGTGCCAGCAGCGCAGGGGCCGTGGACTATGGCTACACCTTC.

CDR3 residues: CASSDRLRDSPGLEAFF. CDR3 DNA sequence: TGTGCCAGCAGTGACCGGCTTCGGGACTCTCCCGGATTGGAAGCTTTCTTT. This chain connects TRBV25-1 to TRBJ1-1; D may be TRBD1 (5 bases). Trimming cost V 3 bases and J 8 bases, with 25 bases left between them. The CDR3 runs 17 residues. Germline CDR1 MGHDK, CDR2 SYGVNS.